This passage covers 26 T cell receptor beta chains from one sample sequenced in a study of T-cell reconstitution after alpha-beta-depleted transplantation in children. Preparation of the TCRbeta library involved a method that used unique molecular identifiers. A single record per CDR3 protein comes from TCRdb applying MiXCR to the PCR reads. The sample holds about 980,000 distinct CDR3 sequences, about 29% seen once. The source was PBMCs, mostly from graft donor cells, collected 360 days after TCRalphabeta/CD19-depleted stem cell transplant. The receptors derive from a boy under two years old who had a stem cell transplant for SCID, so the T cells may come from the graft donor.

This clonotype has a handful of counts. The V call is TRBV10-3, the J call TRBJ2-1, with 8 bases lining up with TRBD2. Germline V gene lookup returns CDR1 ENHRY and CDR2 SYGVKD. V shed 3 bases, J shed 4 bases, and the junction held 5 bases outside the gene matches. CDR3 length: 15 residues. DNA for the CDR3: TGTGCCATCAGTGAAAAGCGGGGGAGTTACAATGAGCAGTTCTTC. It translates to CAISEKRGSYNEQFF.

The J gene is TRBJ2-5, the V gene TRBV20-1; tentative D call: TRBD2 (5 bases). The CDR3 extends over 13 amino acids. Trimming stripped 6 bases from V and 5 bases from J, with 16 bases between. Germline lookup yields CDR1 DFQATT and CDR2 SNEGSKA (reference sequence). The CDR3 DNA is TGCAGTGCCGAGCGGCCCGGGTTGGAGACCCAGTACTTC. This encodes CSAERPGLETQYF.

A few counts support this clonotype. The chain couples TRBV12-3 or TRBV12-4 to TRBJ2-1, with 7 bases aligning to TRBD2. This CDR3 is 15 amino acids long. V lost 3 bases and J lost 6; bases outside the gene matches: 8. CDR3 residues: CASSLWSSGTNEQFF. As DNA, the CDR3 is TGTGCCAGCAGTTTGTGGTCCAGCGGGACCAATGAGCAGTTCTTC.

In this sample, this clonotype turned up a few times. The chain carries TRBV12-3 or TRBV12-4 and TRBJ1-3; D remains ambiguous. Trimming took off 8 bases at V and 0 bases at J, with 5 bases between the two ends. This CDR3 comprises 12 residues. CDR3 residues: CASGHSGNTIYF. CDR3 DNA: TGTGCCAGCGGTCACTCTGGAAACACCATATATTTT.

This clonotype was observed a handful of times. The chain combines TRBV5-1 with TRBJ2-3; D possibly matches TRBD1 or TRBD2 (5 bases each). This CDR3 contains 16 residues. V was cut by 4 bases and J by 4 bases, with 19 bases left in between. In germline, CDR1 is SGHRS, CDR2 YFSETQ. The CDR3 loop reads CASSTGRTRDADTQYF. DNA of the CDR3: TGCGCCAGCAGCACGGGACGCACTCGGGACGCAGATACGCAGTATTTT.

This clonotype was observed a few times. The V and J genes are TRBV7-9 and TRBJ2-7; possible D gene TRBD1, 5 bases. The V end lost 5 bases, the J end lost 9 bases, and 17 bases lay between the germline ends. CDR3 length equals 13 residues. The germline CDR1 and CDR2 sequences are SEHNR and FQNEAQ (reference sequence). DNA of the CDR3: TGTGCCAGCAGCGATTTCGCAGGGAAGGGGCAGTACTTC. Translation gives CASSDFAGKGQYF.

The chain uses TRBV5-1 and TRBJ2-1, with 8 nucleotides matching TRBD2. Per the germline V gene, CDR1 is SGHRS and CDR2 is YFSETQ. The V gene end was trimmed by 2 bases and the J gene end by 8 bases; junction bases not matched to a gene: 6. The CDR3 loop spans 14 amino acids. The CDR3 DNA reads TGCGCCAGCAGCTTCAGGGCGGGGGGTGATGAGCAGTTCTTC. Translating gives CASSFRAGGDEQFF. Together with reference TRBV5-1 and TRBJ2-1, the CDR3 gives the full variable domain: KAGVTQTPRYLIKTRGQQVTLSCSPISGHRSVSWYQQTPGQGLQFLFEYFSETQRNKGNFPGRFSGRQFSNSRSEMNVSTLELGDSALYLCASSFRAGGDEQFFGPGTRLTVL.

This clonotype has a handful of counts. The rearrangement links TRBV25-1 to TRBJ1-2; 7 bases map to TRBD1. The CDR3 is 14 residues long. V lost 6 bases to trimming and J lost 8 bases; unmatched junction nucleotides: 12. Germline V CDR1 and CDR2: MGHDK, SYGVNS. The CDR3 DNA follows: TGTGCCAGCAGCTCACACAGGGGAAGTGGAGGCTACACCTTC. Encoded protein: CASSSHRGSGGYTF.

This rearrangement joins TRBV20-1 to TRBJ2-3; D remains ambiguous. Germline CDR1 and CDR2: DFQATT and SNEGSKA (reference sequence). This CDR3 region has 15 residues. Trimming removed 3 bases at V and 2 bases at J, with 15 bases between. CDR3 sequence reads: CSASLSSRLTDTQYF. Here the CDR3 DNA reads TGCAGTGCTAGCTTGTCTTCCCGCCTCACAGATACGCAGTATTTT.

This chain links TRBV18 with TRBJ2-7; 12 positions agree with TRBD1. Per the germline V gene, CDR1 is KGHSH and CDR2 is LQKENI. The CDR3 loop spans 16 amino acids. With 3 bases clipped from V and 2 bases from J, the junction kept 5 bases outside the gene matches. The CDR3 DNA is TGTGCCAGCTCACCTCCGGGACAGGGGGCGACCTACGAGCAGTACTTC. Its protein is CASSPPGQGATYEQYF.

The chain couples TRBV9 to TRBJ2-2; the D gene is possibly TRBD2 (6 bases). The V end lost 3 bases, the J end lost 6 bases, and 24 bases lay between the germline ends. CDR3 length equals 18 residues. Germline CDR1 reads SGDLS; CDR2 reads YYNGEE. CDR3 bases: TGTGCCAGCAGCGCATCGGCCGGGAGCACTTATGGTTCCGGGGAGCTGTTTTTT. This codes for CASSASAGSTYGSGELFF. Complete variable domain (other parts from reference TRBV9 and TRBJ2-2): DSGVTQTPKHLITATGQRVTLRCSPRSGDLSVYWYQQSLDQGLQFLIQYYNGEERAKGNILERFSAQQFPDLHSELNLSSLELGDSALYFCASSASAGSTYGSGELFFGEGSRLTVL.

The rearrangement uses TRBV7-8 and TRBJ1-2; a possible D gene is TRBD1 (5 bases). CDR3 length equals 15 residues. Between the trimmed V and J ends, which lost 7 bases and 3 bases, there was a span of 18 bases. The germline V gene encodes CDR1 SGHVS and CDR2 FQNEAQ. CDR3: CASNYHPGRDYGYTF. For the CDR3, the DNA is TGTGCCAGCAACTATCATCCGGGGCGCGACTATGGCTACACCTTC.

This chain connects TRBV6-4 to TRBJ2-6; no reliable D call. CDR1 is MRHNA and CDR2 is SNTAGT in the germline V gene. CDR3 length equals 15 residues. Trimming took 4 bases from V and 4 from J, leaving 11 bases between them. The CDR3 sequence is CASSVRMGGANVLTF. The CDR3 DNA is TGTGCCAGCAGTGTCCGGATGGGGGGGGCCAACGTCCTGACTTTC.

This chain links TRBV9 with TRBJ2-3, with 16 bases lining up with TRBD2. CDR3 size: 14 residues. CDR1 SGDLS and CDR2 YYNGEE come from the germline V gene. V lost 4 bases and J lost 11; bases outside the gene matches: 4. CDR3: CASSPGLAGGRQYF. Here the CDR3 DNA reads TGTGCCAGCAGCCCGGGACTAGCGGGGGGGAGGCAGTATTTT.

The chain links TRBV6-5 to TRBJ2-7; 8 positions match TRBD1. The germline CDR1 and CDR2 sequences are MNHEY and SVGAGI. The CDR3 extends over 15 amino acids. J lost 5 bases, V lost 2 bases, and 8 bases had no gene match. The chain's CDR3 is CASSYLRQGANEQYF. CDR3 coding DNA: TGTGCCAGCAGTTACCTCCGGCAGGGGGCGAACGAGCAGTACTTC.

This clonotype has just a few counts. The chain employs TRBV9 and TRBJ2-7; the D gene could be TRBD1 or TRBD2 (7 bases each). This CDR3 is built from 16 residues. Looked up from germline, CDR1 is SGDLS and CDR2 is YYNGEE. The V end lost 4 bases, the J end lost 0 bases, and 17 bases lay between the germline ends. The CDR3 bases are TGTGCCAGCAGCCCTTGGGACAGCGGGATCTCCTACGAGCAGTACTTC. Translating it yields CASSPWDSGISYEQYF.

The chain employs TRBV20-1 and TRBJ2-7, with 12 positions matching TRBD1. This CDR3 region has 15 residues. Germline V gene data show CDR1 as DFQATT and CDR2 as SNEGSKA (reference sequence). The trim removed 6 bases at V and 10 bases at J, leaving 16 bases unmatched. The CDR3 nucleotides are TGCAGTGCGCCTACCGGGACAGGGGGCTATGGCGTACAGTACTTC. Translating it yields CSAPTGTGGYGVQYF.

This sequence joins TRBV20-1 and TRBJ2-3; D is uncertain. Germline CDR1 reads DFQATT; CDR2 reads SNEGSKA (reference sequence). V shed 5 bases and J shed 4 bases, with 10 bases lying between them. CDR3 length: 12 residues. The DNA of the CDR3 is TGCAGTGCTGGCCCTGGCCCAGATACGCAGTATTTT. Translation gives CSAGPGPDTQYF.

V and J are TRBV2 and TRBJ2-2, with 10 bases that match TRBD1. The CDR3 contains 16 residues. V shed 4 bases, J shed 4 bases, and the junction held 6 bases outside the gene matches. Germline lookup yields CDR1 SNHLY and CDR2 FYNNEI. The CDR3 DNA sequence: TGTGCCAGCAGTGTTGGACAGGGGGTCGGCACCGGGGAGCTGTTTTTT. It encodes CASSVGQGVGTGELFF.

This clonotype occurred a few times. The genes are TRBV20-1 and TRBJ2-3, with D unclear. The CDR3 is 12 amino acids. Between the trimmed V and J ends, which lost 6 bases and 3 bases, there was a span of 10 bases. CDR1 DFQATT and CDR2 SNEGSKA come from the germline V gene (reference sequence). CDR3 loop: CSATYSTDTQYF. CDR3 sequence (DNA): TGCAGTGCCACCTACTCGACAGATACGCAGTATTTT.

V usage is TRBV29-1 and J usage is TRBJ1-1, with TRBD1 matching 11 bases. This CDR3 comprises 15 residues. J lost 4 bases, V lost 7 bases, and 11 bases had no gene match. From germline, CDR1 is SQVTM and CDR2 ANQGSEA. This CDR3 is CSAGTGGSRGTEAFF. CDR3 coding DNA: TGCAGCGCCGGGACAGGGGGTAGTCGGGGCACTGAAGCTTTCTTT.

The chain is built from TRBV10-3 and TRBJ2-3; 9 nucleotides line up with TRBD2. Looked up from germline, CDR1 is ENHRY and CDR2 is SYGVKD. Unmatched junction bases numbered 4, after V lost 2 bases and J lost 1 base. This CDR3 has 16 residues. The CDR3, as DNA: TGTGCCATCAGTGAGCATAGGACTAGCGGCACAGATACGCAGTATTTT. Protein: CAISEHRTSGTDTQYF.

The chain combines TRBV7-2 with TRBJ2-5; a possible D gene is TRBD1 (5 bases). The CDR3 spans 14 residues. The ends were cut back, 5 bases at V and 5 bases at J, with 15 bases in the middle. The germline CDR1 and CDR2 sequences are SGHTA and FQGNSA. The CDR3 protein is CASSPGNLEETQYF. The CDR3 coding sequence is TGTGCCAGCAGCCCAGGGAATCTGGAGGAGACCCAGTACTTC.

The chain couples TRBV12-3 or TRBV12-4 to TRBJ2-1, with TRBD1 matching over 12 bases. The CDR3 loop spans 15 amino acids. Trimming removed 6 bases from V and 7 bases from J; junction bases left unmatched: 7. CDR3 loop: CASSRGTGGINEQFF. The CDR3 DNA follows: TGTGCCAGCAGCCGAGGGACAGGGGGCATTAATGAGCAGTTCTTC.

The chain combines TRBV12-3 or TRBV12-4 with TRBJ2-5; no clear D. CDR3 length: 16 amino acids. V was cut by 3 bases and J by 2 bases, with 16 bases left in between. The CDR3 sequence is CASSFSAKSGQETQYF. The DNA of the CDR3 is TGTGCCAGCAGTTTCTCGGCCAAAAGTGGGCAAGAGACCCAGTACTTC.

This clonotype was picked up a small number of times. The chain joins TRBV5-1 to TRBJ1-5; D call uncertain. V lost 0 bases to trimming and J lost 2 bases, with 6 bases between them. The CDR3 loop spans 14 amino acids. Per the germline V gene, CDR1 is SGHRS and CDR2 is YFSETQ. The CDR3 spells CASSLGYGNQPQHF. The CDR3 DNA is TGCGCCAGCAGCTTGGGCTACGGCAATCAGCCCCAGCATTTT. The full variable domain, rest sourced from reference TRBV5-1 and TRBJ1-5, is KAGVTQTPRYLIKTRGQQVTLSCSPISGHRSVSWYQQTPGQGLQFLFEYFSETQRNKGNFPGRFSGRQFSNSRSEMNVSTLELGDSALYLCASSLGYGNQPQHFGDGTRLSIL.